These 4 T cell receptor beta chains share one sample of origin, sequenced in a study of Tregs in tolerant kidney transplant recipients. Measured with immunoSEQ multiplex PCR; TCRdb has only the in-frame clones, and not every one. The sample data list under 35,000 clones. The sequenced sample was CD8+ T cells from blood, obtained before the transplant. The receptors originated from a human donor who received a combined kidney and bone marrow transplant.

The CDR3 DNA, read in part, is TGTGCCAGTAGTATGCGGGGGAAGTTAGTCGAG. Protein product: CASSMRGKLVE. The full CDR3 protein reads CASSMRGKLVEQYF. The V and J genes are TRBV19 and TRBJ2-7, with 7 bases that match TRBD2. Read coverage stops 3 residues before the CDR3 terminus; the germline J gene supplies the remainder. After removal of 3 bases from V and 6 bases from J, the junction contained 8 bases not matched to a gene. The CDR3 has 14 amino acids. Germline CDR1 reads LNHDA; CDR2 reads SQIVND (reference sequence).

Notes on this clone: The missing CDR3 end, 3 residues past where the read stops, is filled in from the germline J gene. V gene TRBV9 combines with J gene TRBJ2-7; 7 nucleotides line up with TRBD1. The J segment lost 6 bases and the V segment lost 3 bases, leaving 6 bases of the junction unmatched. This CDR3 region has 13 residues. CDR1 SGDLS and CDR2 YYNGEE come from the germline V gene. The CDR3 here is CASSAADRVEQYF. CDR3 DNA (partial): TGTGCCAGCAGCGCCGCCGACAGGGTCGAG. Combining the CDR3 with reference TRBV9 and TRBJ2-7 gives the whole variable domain DSGVTQTPKHLITATGQRVTLRCSPRSGDLSVYWYQQSLDQGLQFLIQYYNGEERAKGNILERFSAQQFPDLHSELNLSSLELGDSALYFCASSAADRVEQYFGPGTRLTVT.

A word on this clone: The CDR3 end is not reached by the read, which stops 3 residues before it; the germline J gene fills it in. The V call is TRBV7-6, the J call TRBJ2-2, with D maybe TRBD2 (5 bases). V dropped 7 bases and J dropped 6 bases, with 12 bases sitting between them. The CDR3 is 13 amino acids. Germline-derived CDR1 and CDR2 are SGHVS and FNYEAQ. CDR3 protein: CASIQTGAGELFF. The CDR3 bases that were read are TGTGCCAGCATCCAGACCGGGGCCGGGGAG. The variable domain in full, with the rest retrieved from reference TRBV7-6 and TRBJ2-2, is GAGVSQSPRYKVTKRGQDVALRCDPISGHVSLYWYRQALGQGPEFLTYFNYEAQQDKSGLPNDRFSAERPEGSISTLTIQRTEQRDSAMYRCASIQTGAGELFFGEGSRLTVL.

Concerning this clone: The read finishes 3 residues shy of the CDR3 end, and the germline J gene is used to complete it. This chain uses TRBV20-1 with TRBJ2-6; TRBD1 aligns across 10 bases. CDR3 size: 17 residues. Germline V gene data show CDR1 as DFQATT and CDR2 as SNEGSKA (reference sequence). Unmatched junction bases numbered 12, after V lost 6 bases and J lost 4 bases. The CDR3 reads CSATGQGSIAGANVLTF. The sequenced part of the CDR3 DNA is TGCAGTGCCACGGGACAGGGGTCTATAGCAGGGGCCAACGTC.